The T cell receptor beta chain described here comes from a study of T-cell reconstitution after alpha-beta-depleted transplantation in children. The authors prepared the TCRbeta library with unique molecular identifiers. TCRdb reprocessed the PCR reads with MiXCR, giving one entry per CDR3 protein. The table includes around 200,000 distinct CDR3 sequences, 8% to 10% detected once. This clonotype originated in a human donor who donated a stem cell graft to a child with acute lymphoblastic leukemia. This sample comprised PBMCs from the stem cell graft donor, obtained from the stem cell graft.

In nucleotides, the CDR3 is TGCAGTGCTAGTGAGCACGGGGCCCGGGAGGAGGATACGCAGTATTTT. Amino acid sequence: CSASEHGAREEDTQYF. J is TRBJ2-3 and V is TRBV20-1; TRBD2 matches at 7 bases. CDR1 and CDR2 (germline): DFQATT, SNEGSKA (reference sequence). The CDR3 contains 16 residues. J was trimmed by 6 bases and V by 3 bases; bases with no gene match: 15.